A selection of T cell receptor beta chains follows, all from one sample in a study of blood T cell repertoires in COVID-19. Libraries were prepared by immunoSEQ multiplex PCR; TCRdb keeps only in-frame clonotypes and omits some of them. Of under 300,000 clones detected, about 88% appear once; the ten largest clones hold over 6%. The sequenced sample consisted of peripheral blood. These receptors all stem from a woman in her 70s with active or convalescent COVID-19. Both conserved end residues are trimmed from each CDR3.

V gene,J gene,CDR3 protein
TRBV10-3,TRBJ2-7,ATSAQGRLYEQY
TRBV12-3/TRBV12-4,TRBJ1-2,ASSTGRGYT
TRBV18,TRBJ2-7,ASSSNRDNEQY
TRBV6-1,TRBJ2-5,ASSEAKGGPETQY
TRBV10-3,TRBJ1-2,AISEGTGGAKYGYT
TRBV5-1,TRBJ2-2,ATTPGQGTNTGELF
TRBV5-6,TRBJ1-6,ASSLAGTGNSPLH
TRBV19,TRBJ1-6,ASSPRDRDTNSPLH
TRBV29-1,TRBJ2-5,SVGVYQETQY
TRBV15,TRBJ1-2,ATSRGGADYGYT
TRBV6-5,TRBJ2-7,ASNSRDTYEQY
TRBV25-1,TRBJ1-4,ASSDRAGGDLWEKLF
TRBV9,TRBJ2-5,ASSVGADRRQETQY
TRBV7-2,TRBJ1-5,ASNTGVGQPQH
TRBV5-4,TRBJ1-1,ASRAGRWMNTEAF
TRBV2,TRBJ1-6,ASRPLQGSNSPLH
TRBV7-2,TRBJ1-2,ASSLVEGRGYGYT
TRBV5-1,TRBJ1-3,ASSRDISSGNTIY
TRBV11-2,TRBJ1-3,ASSQPAGGAGNTIY
TRBV7-8,TRBJ1-5,ASSSTGTMSNQPQH